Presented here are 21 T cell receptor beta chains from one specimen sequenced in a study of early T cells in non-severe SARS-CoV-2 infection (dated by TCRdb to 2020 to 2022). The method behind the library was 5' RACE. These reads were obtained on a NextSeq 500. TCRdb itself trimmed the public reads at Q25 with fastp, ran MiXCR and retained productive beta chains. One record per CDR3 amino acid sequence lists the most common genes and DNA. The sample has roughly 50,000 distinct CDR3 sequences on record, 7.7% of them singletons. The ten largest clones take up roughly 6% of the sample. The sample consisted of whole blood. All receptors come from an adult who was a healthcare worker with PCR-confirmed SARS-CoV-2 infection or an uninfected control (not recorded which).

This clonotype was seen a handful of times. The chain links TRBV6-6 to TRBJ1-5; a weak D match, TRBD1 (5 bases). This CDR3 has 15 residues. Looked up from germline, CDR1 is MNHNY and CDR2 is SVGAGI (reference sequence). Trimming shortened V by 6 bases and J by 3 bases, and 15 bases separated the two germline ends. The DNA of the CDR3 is TGTGCCAGCAGCCTCGGGACTCGGTTCAATCAGCCCCAGCATTTT. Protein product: CASSLGTRFNQPQHF.

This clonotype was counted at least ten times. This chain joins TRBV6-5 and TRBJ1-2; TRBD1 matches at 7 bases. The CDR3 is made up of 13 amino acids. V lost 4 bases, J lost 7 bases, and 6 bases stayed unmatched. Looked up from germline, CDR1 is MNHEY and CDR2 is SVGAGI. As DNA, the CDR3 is TGTGCCAGCAGTTGGGGACAGTACTCTGGCTACACCTTC. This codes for CASSWGQYSGYTF.

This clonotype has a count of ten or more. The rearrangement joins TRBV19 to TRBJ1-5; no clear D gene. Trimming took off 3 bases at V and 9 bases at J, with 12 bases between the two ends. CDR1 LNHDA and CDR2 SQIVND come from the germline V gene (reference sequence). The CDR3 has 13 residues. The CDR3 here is CASSISELGPQHF. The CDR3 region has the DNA TGTGCCAGTAGTATCTCTGAACTGGGGCCCCAGCATTTT.

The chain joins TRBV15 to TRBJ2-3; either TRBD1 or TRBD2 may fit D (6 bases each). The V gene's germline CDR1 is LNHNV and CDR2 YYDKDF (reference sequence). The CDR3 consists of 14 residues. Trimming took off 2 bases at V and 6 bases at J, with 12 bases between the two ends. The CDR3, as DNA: TGTGCCACCAGCAGAAGGGGGGAAATGGATACGCAGTATTTT. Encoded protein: CATSRRGEMDTQYF.

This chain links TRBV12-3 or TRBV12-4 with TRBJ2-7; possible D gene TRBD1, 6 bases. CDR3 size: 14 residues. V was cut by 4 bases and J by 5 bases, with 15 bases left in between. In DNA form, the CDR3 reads TGTGCCAGCAGTTCCTCGCAGGGGAGCCACGAGCAGTACTTC. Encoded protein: CASSSSQGSHEQYF.

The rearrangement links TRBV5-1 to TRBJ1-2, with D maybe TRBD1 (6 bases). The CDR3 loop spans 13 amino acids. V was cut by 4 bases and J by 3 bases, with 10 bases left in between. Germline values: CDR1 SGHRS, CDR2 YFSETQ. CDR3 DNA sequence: TGCGCCAGCAGCGCACAGGGCGACTATGGCTACACCTTC. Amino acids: CASSAQGDYGYTF.

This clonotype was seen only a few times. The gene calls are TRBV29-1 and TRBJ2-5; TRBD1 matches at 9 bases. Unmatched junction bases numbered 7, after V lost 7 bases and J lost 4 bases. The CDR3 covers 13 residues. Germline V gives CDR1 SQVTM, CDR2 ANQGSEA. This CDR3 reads CSAGTGLTETQYF. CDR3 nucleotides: TGCAGCGCTGGGACAGGGTTAACAGAGACCCAGTACTTC.

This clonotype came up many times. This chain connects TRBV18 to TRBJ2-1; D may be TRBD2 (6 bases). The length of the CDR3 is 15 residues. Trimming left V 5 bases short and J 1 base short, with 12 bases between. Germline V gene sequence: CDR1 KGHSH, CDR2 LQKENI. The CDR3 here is CASSFSEGSYNEQFF. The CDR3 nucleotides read TGTGCCAGCTCATTTTCGGAGGGGTCCTACAATGAGCAGTTCTTC.

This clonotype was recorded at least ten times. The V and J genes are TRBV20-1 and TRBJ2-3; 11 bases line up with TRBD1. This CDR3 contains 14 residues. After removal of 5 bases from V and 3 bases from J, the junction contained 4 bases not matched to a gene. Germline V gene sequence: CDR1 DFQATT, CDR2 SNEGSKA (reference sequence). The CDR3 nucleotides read TGCAGTGCTGCCGGGACAGGGGGAACAGATACGCAGTATTTT. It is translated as CSAAGTGGTDTQYF.

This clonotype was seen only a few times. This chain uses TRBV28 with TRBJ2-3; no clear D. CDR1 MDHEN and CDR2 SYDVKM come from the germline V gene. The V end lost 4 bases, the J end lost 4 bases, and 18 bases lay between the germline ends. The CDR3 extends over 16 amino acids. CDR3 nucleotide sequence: TGTGCCAGCAGTTCCTCGCGATGGGCCTTGCCAGATACGCAGTATTTT. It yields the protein CASSSSRWALPDTQYF.

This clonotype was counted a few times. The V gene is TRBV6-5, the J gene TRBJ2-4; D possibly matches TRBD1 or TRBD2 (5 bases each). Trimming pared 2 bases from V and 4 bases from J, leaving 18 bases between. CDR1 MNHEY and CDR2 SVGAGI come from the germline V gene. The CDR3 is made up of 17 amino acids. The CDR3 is CASSYTLGQGGKNIQYF. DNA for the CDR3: TGTGCCAGCAGTTACACATTGGGGCAGGGCGGGAAAAACATTCAGTACTTC.

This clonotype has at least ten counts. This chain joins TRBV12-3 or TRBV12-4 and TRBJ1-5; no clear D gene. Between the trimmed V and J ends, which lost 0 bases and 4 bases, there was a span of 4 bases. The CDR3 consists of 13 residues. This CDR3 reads CASSLAENQPQHF. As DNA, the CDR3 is TGTGCCAGCAGTTTAGCGGAGAATCAGCCCCAGCATTTT.

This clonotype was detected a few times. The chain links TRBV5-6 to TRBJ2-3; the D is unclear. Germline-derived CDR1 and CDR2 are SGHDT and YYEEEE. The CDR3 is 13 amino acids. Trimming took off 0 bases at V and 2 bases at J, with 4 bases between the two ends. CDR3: CASSLGDTDTQYF. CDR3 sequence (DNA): TGTGCCAGCAGCTTGGGGGACACAGATACGCAGTATTTT.

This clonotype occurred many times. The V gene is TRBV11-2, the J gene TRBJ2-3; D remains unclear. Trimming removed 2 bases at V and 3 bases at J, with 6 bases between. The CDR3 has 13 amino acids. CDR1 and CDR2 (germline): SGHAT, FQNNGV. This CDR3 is CASSLPLTDTQYF. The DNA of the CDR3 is TGTGCCAGCAGCTTACCACTAACAGATACGCAGTATTTT.

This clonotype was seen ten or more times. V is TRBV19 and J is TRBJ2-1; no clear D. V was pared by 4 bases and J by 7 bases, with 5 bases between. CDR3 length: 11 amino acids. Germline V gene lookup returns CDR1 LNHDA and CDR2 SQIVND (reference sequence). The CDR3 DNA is TGTGCCAGTAGTAGGTGGAATGAGCAGTTCTTC. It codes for CASSRWNEQFF.

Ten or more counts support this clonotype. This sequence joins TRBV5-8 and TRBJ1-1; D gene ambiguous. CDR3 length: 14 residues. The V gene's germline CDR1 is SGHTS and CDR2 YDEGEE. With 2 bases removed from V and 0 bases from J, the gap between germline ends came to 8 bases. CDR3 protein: CASSFLGVNTEAFF. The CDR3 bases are TGTGCCAGCAGCTTTTTAGGAGTGAACACTGAAGCTTTCTTT.

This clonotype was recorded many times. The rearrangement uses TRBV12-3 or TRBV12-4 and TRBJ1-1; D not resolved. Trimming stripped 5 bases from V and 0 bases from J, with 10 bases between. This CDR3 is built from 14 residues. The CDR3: CASSTTGMNTEAFF. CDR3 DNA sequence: TGTGCCAGCAGTACAACCGGGATGAACACTGAAGCTTTCTTT.

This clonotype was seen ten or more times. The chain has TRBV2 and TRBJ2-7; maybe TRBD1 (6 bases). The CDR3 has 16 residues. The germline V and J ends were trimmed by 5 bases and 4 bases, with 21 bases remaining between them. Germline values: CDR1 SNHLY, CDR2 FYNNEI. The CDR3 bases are TGTGCCAGCAGTTCCAACCCTACAGGGAATTCATACGAGCAGTACTTC. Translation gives CASSSNPTGNSYEQYF. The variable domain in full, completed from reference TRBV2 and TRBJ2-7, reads EPEVTQTPSHQVTQMGQEVILRCVPISNHLYFYWYRQILGQKVEFLVSFYNNEISEKSEIFDDQFSVERPDGSNFTLKIRSTKLEDSAMYFCASSSNPTGNSYEQYFGPGTRLTVT.

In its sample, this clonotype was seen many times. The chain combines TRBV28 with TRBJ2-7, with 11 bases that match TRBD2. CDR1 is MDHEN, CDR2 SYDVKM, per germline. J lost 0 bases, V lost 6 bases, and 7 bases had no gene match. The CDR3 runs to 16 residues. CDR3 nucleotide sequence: TGTGCCAGCAGCTATAGGACTAGCGGGCCCTCCTACGAGCAGTACTTC. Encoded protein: CASSYRTSGPSYEQYF.

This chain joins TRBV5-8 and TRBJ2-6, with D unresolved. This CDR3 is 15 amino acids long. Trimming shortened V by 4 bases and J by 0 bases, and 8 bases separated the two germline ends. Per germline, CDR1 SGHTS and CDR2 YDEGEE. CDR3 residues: CASSRGNSGANVLTF. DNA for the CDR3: TGTGCCAGCAGCAGAGGAAACTCTGGGGCCAACGTCCTGACTTTC.

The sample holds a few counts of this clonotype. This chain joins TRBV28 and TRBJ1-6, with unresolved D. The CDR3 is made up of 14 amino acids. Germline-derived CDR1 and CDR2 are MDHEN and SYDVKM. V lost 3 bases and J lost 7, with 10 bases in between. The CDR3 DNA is TGTGCCAGCAGTTTTGAGGGAATCAATTCACCCCTCCACTTT. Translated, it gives CASSFEGINSPLHF.